This T cell receptor (beta chain) was profiled in a study of long-term antiretroviral therapy in people with HIV. V lost 8 bases and J lost 6, with 19 bases in between. Germline CDR1 is SQVTM and CDR2 is ANQGSEA. The CDR3 runs 13 residues. Version v3.0 of the immunoSEQ assay was performed at survey level. Method: immunoSEQ multiplex PCR; TCRdb's copy keeps in-frame clones and lacks some. The sample carries 25,000 to 35,000 clones, approximately 83% recorded once. The specimen was unsorted PBMCs, collected 0.8 years before starting antiretroviral therapy. The chain employs TRBV29-1 and TRBJ1-1; D is perhaps TRBD1 (5 bases). The source of this sequence is a man younger than 35 with HIV. The chain's CDR3 is CSIGTQGTPEAFF. Here the CDR3 DNA reads TGCAGCATTGGAACCCAGGGAACCCCTGAAGCTTTCTTT.